The entry below gives a single TCR beta chain sequence along with its context. What it binds is not known. The repertoire was sequenced with immunoSEQ multiplex PCR; TCRdb's copy has only in-frame clones and lacks some. The sample lists under 30,000 clones; more than 85% were seen once. This entry is derived from a study of graft-versus-host responses after intestinal transplantation. Study-level information: After anti-thymocyte globulin induction, recipients took tacrolimus and steroids for approximately three years.

Study-wide points: The marrow of recipients harbored GvH clones, and ileum or blood showed some of them first. Maximum circulating GvH clone levels tracked with early post-transplant HvG decreases.

With 4 bases clipped from V and 7 bases from J, the junction kept 6 bases outside the gene matches. Germline loops: CDR1 SGDLS, CDR2 YYNGEE. The CDR3 is 14 residues long. The starting material was PBMCs, obtained 18 days after transplant. The V gene is TRBV9, the J gene TRBJ2-2; 8 nucleotides match TRBD2. This TCR was sampled from a human patient who received an intestinal transplant, so some T cells may come from the graft donor. DNA of the CDR3: TGTGCCAGCAGCTCCCGGGGGGGAGACGGGGAGCTGTTTTTT. Amino acids: CASSSRGGDGELFF.